These 19 T cell receptor beta chains came from one sample sequenced in a study of T cell responses to AZD1222 COVID-19 vaccine. Only in-frame clones appear in the TCRdb table, and some are missing; sequencing was by immunoSEQ multiplex PCR. Found here are 150,000 to 200,000 clones, 85% to 95% of them singletons; the top ten hold under 2.5%. The sequencing used peripheral blood, collected on day 0 of AZD1222 vaccination. The receptors derive from an adult in good health.

This clone was detected once. The chain joins TRBV5-6 to TRBJ2-7; D unresolved. Germline V lookup: CDR1 SGHDT, CDR2 YYEEEE. This CDR3 contains 14 residues. V was clipped by 0 bases and J by 3 bases, with 10 bases between them. The CDR3 loop reads CASSLGLTDYEQYF. The CDR3 DNA reads TGTGCCAGCAGCTTGGGATTGACTGACTACGAGCAGTACTTC.

V is TRBV19 and J is TRBJ2-3; D might be TRBD1 (5 bases). The ends were cut back, 7 bases at V and 6 bases at J, with 17 bases in the middle. The germline gives CDR1 LNHDA, CDR2 SQIVND (reference sequence). CDR3 length: 14 residues. CDR3 nucleotides: TGTGCCAGTAATCCCGGCCAGGGTGCGGATACGCAGTATTTT. This encodes CASNPGQGADTQYF.

This chain's CDR3 is CASSWDRTRGETQYF. Written as DNA, the CDR3 is TGTGCCAGCAGTTGGGACAGGACCAGGGGAGAGACCCAGTACTTC. This chain joins TRBV6-2 or TRBV6-3 and TRBJ2-5; 8 bases line up with TRBD1. This CDR3 contains 15 residues. Germline V gene data show CDR1 as MNHEY and CDR2 as SVGEGT. The J segment lost 4 bases and the V segment lost 4 bases, leaving 8 bases of the junction unmatched.

The chain links TRBV4-1 to TRBJ2-5; D unresolved. The CDR3 sequence is 15 residues long. With 0 bases removed from V and 5 bases from J, the gap between germline ends came to 13 bases. Germline CDR1 reads MGHRA; CDR2 reads YSYEKL. The CDR3 DNA sequence: TGCGCCAGCAGCCAAGATGGAGATACGGCGGAGACCCAGTACTTC. It is translated as CASSQDGDTAETQYF.

CDR3 protein: CASSSGLAGAHEQYF. The CDR3 coding sequence is TGTGCCAGCAGTTCCGGACTAGCGGGAGCCCACGAGCAGTACTTC. V usage is TRBV6-5 and J usage is TRBJ2-7; 13 bases map to TRBD2. J lost 5 bases, V lost 4 bases, and 5 bases had no gene match. Germline CDR1 and CDR2: MNHEY and SVGAGI. The CDR3 totals 15 residues.

V and J are TRBV5-5 and TRBJ1-5; tentatively, D is TRBD1 (6 bases). The CDR3 extends over 14 amino acids. The germline gives CDR1 SGHKS, CDR2 YYEKEE (reference sequence). Between the trimmed V and J ends, which lost 0 bases and 7 bases, there was a span of 11 bases. CDR3 region: CASSLEGGGQPQHF. In DNA form, the CDR3 reads TGTGCCAGCAGCTTGGAGGGGGGTGGCCAGCCCCAGCATTTT. Full variable domain (missing parts from reference TRBV5-5 and TRBJ1-5): DAGVTQSPTHLIKTRGQQVTLRCSPISGHKSVSWYQQVLGQGPQFIFQYYEKEERGRGNFPDRFSARQFPNYSSELNVNALLLGDSALYLCASSLEGGGQPQHFGDGTRLSIL.

The rearrangement joins TRBV27 to TRBJ2-7; TRBD2 matches at 9 bases. From germline, CDR1 is MNHEY and CDR2 SMNVEV (reference sequence). The J segment lost 1 base and the V segment lost 5 bases, leaving 9 bases of the junction unmatched. The CDR3 sequence is 16 residues long. The CDR3 DNA follows: TGTGCCAGCAGTATTAATAGCGGGAGACCATCCTACGAGCAGTACTTC. Its translation is CASSINSGRPSYEQYF.

CDR3 bases: TGTGCCAGCAGTTTATACGGCGGGAGTTTCCAAGAGACCCAGTACTTC. It translates to CASSLYGGSFQETQYF. The chain uses TRBV28 and TRBJ2-5; TRBD2 matches at 7 bases. The junction had 6 bases not matched to a gene; V was cut back by 1 base and J by 1 base. Germline V gene data show CDR1 as MDHEN and CDR2 as SYDVKM. This CDR3 region has 16 residues.

The rearrangement joins TRBV9 to TRBJ1-5, with D unclear. CDR1 and CDR2 from the germline V gene are SGDLS and YYNGEE. The CDR3 covers 15 residues. Trimming stripped 4 bases from V and 1 base from J, with 12 bases between. The CDR3 DNA sequence: TGTGCCAGCAGCTCAGAGCCCGCCAGCAATCAGCCCCAGCATTTT. This sequence encodes CASSSEPASNQPQHF.

This rearrangement joins TRBV11-2 to TRBJ2-3; a weak D match, TRBD2 (5 bases). Germline CDR1 is SGHAT and CDR2 is FQNNGV. This CDR3 region has 16 residues. V shed 0 bases and J shed 2 bases, with 12 bases lying between them. CDR3 sequence (DNA): TGTGCCAGCAGCTTAGAAGCGGACGCCTACACAGATACGCAGTATTTT. Translated: CASSLEADAYTDTQYF.

The V call is TRBV4-2, the J call TRBJ2-2; 12 positions match TRBD2. The CDR3 sequence is 16 residues long. The germline gives CDR1 LGHNA, CDR2 YNFKEQ. The junction had 7 bases not matched to a gene; V was cut back by 3 bases and J by 8 bases. The DNA for the CDR3 is TGTGCCAGCAGCCACCCTAGCGGGGGGGTAAAGGGGGAGCTGTTTTTT. This sequence encodes CASSHPSGGVKGELFF.

The rearrangement uses TRBV6-5 and TRBJ1-4; 9 bases are a match to TRBD1. CDR3 size: 15 residues. The J segment lost 8 bases and the V segment lost 4 bases, leaving 8 bases of the junction unmatched. Germline V CDR1 and CDR2: MNHEY, SVGAGI. CDR3 DNA sequence: TGTGCCAGCAGTTCTATGAGACAGGGGGACGAAAAACTGTTTTTT. Amino acid sequence: CASSSMRQGDEKLFF.

The gene calls are TRBV19 and TRBJ1-2; D not certain. The germline gives CDR1 LNHDA, CDR2 SQIVND (reference sequence). The length of the CDR3 is 15 residues. The V end was cut by 3 bases, the J end by 4 bases, with 15 bases between. In DNA, the CDR3 is TGTGCCAGTAGTATCCAGAGAGGGATTAGCTATGGCTACACCTTC. Its translation: CASSIQRGISYGYTF.

The chain carries TRBV11-1 and TRBJ2-1; 7 bases map to TRBD2. Trimming at V came to 10 bases and at J to 0 bases, leaving 9 bases not matched to a gene. Germline V gene lookup returns CDR1 SGHAT and CDR2 FQDESV (reference sequence). CDR3 size: 15 residues. In DNA form, the CDR3 reads TGTGCCACCGGACCATGGACTAGCTCCTACAATGAGCAGTTCTTC. Amino acid sequence: CATGPWTSSYNEQFF.

This sequence joins TRBV30 and TRBJ1-5; 10 bases fit TRBD1. Per germline, CDR1 GTSNPN and CDR2 SVGIG (reference sequence). The V gene end was trimmed by 0 bases and the J gene end by 5 bases; junction bases not matched to a gene: 1. The CDR3 is 14 amino acids. For the CDR3, the DNA is TGTGCCTGGAGTGTGGGGACAGGGGATCAGCCCCAGCATTTT. Encoded protein: CAWSVGTGDQPQHF.

The chain joins TRBV10-2 to TRBJ2-7; 10 nucleotides align to TRBD2. This CDR3 contains 15 residues. Germline V gene sequence: CDR1 WSHSY, CDR2 SAAADI. V lost 0 bases to trimming and J lost 2 bases; unmatched junction nucleotides: 1. The CDR3 region is CASSESLAGPYEQYF. The DNA of the CDR3 is TGCGCCAGCAGTGAGTCACTAGCGGGACCCTACGAGCAGTACTTC.

This rearrangement joins TRBV27 to TRBJ2-5; 8 bases match TRBD1. The CDR3 sequence is 17 residues long. The V gene end was trimmed by 5 bases and the J gene end by 7 bases; junction bases not matched to a gene: 18. Germline V lookup: CDR1 MNHEY, CDR2 SMNVEV (reference sequence). In nucleotides, the CDR3 is TGTGCCAGCAGTCCCGACCCGGAGCAGGGGGCGCGAGGGACCCAGTACTTC. Protein sequence: CASSPDPEQGARGTQYF.

CDR3 in DNA: TGTGCCAGCAGTGAAGAAGGGAGTTGGGCCAACGTCCTGACTTTC. Protein: CASSEEGSWANVLTF. The genes are TRBV25-1 and TRBJ2-6; possibly TRBD2 for D (5 bases). V lost 2 bases, J lost 5 bases, and 10 bases lay in between. Germline V lookup: CDR1 MGHDK, CDR2 SYGVNS. The CDR3 totals 15 residues.

The J gene is TRBJ2-7, the V gene TRBV18; D unresolved. The V gene's germline CDR1 is KGHSH and CDR2 LQKENI. V was cut by 4 bases and J by 4 bases, with 8 bases left in between. The CDR3 has 12 amino acids. CDR3: CASSLDRYEQYF. As DNA, the CDR3 is TGTGCCAGCTCACTGGATCGGTACGAGCAGTACTTC.